The rows below give T cell receptor beta chains drawn from one sample of a study of blood T cells in healthy people across ages. One entry per CDR3 protein, called by TCRdb with MiXCR from the 5' RACE reads. This table has hundreds of thousands of distinct CDR3 sequences, less than 40% appearing once. Sequenced sample: blood. These receptor sequences come from an elderly woman in good health. Each CDR3 is given with its conserved first and last residue. D genes are given only for firm matches. Rows give clone size only sometimes, using once, few, many, or a class for an expanded clone.

abundance,j_gene,v_gene,d_gene,CDR3nt,CDR3aa
many,TRBJ1-2,TRBV20-1,TRBD1,TGCAGTGCTAGGGGCCTTGACAGGGGAAAAGGCTACACCTTC,CSARGLDRGKGYTF
-,TRBJ1-6,TRBV28,TRBD1,TGTGCCAGCAGTTTCTACAGGGGGTCCGAATCACCCCTCCACTTT,CASSFYRGSESPLHF
-,TRBJ2-5,TRBV7-2,-,TGTGCTAGCAGCCTGGGCCTCCAGGTAGAGACCCAGTACTTC,CASSLGLQVETQYF
-,TRBJ1-2,TRBV20-1,-,TGCAGTGCTAGCGGGGACTATGGCTACACCTTC,CSASGDYGYTF
many,TRBJ2-7,TRBV10-3,TRBD1,TGTGCCATCAGTGAGGGACAGGGGGCTCCCTACGAGCAGTACTTC,CAISEGQGAPYEQYF
many,TRBJ2-5,TRBV6-6,TRBD1,TGTGCCAGCAGTTCGACAGGGGCTAATCAAGAGACCCAGTACTTC,CASSSTGANQETQYF
-,TRBJ1-5,TRBV6-2/TRBV6-3,TRBD1,TGTGCCAGCAGTCGGGCCCGGGACAGCGCTAGCAATCAGCCCCAGCATTTT,CASSRARDSASNQPQHF
many,TRBJ2-7,TRBV3-1,TRBD1,TGTGCCAGCAGCCAAGGGACAGGGAGCTACGAGCAGTACTTC,CASSQGTGSYEQYF
-,TRBJ2-3,TRBV7-9,TRBD2,TGTGCCAGCAGCTACTACCTAGCGGGGGGTGCAGATACGCAGTATTTT,CASSYYLAGGADTQYF
few,TRBJ2-2,TRBV4-2,TRBD2,TGTGCCAGCAGCCAAGATCTCGTAGCGGGGGGCGAGGGGACCGGGGAGCTGTTTTTT,CASSQDLVAGGEGTGELFF
-,TRBJ2-5,TRBV20-1,-,TGCAGTGCTAGCCCCGGGACGCGGGACCCAGAGACCCAGTACTTC,CSASPGTRDPETQYF
-,TRBJ2-1,TRBV12-3/TRBV12-4,-,TGTGCCAGCAGTTCCAGGGGCGGGGACTACAATGAGCAGTTCTTC,CASSSRGGDYNEQFF
-,TRBJ1-1,TRBV7-3,-,TGTGCCAGCAGCCCCTCCGACAGGTTGAACACTGAAGCTTTCTTT,CASSPSDRLNTEAFF
many,TRBJ2-3,TRBV28,TRBD2,TGTGCCAGCAGTGCCGGGGGGGACACAGATACGCAGTATTTT,CASSAGGDTDTQYF
many,TRBJ1-2,TRBV5-1,TRBD1,TGCGCCAGCAACCCTCAGGGGGCTAACTATGGCTACACCTTC,CASNPQGANYGYTF
once,TRBJ2-2,TRBV5-1,TRBD1,TGCGCCAGCAGCATCCCGGGACAGGGGAACACCGGGGAGCGGTTTTTT,CASSIPGQGNTGERFF
many,TRBJ2-3,TRBV11-2,-,TGTGCCAGCAGCTTAGGGGTCCAGGGGACAGATACGCAGTATTTT,CASSLGVQGTDTQYF
many,TRBJ1-2,TRBV4-2,TRBD1,TGTGCCAGCAGCCAAGACAGGAGCGAGGGGGCTCTGCACTATGGCTACACCTTC,CASSQDRSEGALHYGYTF
-,TRBJ1-2,TRBV30,TRBD1,TGTGCCTGGATCTTTGTAGGAGGGGGCGGTCCCTATGGCTACACCTTC,CAWIFVGGGGPYGYTF
many,TRBJ1-2,TRBV15,TRBD1,TGTGCCACCAGCTCATCGACAGGGCTGACCACTATGGGCTACACCTTC,CATSSSTGLTTMGYTF
few,TRBJ2-7,TRBV3-1,TRBD1,TGTGCCAGCAGCCAAGTCCCCGGGACAGATTACAATGAGCAGTACTTC,CASSQVPGTDYNEQYF
-,TRBJ2-1,TRBV3-1,-,TGTGCCAGCGGATGGCAGGGATACAATGAGCAGTTCTTC,CASGWQGYNEQFF
once,TRBJ1-2,TRBV7-8,-,TGTGCCAGCAGCCCGAGACGGGGCTATGACTACACCTTC,CASSPRRGYDYTF
-,TRBJ1-2,TRBV2,-,TGTGCCACCTACGACAGGTCCTATGGCTACACCTTC,CATYDRSYGYTF
many,TRBJ1-2,TRBV3-1,TRBD1,TGTGCCAGCAGCCCGACAGGGGGAGGCGGCTACACCTTC,CASSPTGGGGYTF
-,TRBJ2-5,TRBV29-1,-,TGCAGCGTTGCCGAGGGGGGGGAGACCCAGTACTTC,CSVAEGGETQYF
-,TRBJ2-6,TRBV20-1,-,TGCAGTGCAACGGACAGTTTCTCTGGGGCCAACGTCCTGACTTTC,CSATDSFSGANVLTF
-,TRBJ1-5,TRBV6-1,-,TGTGCCAGCAGTGGGAGGTTCCAGACTAGCAATCAGCCCCAGCATTTT,CASSGRFQTSNQPQHF
many,TRBJ2-1,TRBV20-1,-,TGCAGTGCTGCCCAGAGGTTGGGTGGTGAGCAGTTCTTC,CSAAQRLGGEQFF
many,TRBJ2-7,TRBV5-8,-,TGTGCCAGCATTCCGGGGTCGACCTACGAGCAGTACTTC,CASIPGSTYEQYF
many,TRBJ1-4,TRBV15,-,TGTGCCACCAGCGTGCGACAGGTCGGTGAAAAACTGTTTTTT,CATSVRQVGEKLFF
many,TRBJ1-1,TRBV7-7,TRBD1,TGTGCTAGCAGCCCACTTGACAGGGCGGACACTGAAGCTTTCTTT,CASSPLDRADTEAFF
-,TRBJ2-7,TRBV12-3/TRBV12-4,-,TGTGCCAGCACCTGGGCCGAAACCTACGAGCAGTACTTC,CASTWAETYEQYF